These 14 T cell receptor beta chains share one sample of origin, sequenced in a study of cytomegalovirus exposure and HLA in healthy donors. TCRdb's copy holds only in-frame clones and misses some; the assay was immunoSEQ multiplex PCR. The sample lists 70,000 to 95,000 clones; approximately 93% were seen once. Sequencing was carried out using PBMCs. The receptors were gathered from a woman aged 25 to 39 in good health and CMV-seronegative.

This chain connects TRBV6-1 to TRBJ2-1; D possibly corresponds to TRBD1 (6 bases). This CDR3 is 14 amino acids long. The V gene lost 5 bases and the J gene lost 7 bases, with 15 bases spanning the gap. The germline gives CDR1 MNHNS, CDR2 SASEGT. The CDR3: CASSSGAVGNEQFF. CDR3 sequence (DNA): TGTGCCAGCAGTTCAGGGGCGGTAGGAAATGAGCAGTTCTTC.

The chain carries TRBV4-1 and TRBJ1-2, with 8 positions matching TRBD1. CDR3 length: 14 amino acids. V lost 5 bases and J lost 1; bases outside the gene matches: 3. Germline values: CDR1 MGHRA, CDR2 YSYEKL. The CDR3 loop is CASSLQGDNYGYTF. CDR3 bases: TGCGCCAGCAGCTTACAGGGGGATAACTATGGCTACACCTTC.

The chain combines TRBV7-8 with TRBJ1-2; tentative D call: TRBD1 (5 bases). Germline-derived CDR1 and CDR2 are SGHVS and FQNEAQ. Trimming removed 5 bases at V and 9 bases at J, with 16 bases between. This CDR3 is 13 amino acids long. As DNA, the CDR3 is TGTGCCAGCAGCCCGAACGGACAAGTCAGCTACACCTTC. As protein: CASSPNGQVSYTF.

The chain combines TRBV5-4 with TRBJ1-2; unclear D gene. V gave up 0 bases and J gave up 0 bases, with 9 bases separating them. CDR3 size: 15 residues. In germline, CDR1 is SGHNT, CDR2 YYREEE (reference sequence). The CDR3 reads CASSLGDIANYGYTF. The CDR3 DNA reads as TGTGCCAGCAGCTTGGGAGACATTGCTAACTATGGCTACACCTTC.

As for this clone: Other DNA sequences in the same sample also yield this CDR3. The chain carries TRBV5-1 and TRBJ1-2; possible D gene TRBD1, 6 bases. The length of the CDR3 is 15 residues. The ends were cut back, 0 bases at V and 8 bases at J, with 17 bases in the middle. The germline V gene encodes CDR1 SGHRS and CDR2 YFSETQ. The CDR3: CASSLEGGGASGYTF. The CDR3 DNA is TGCGCCAGCAGCTTGGAGGGAGGGGGGGCCAGCGGCTACACCTTC. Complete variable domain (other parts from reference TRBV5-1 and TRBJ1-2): KAGVTQTPRYLIKTRGQQVTLSCSPISGHRSVSWYQQTPGQGLQFLFEYFSETQRNKGNFPGRFSGRQFSNSRSEMNVSTLELGDSALYLCASSLEGGGASGYTFGSGTRLTVV.

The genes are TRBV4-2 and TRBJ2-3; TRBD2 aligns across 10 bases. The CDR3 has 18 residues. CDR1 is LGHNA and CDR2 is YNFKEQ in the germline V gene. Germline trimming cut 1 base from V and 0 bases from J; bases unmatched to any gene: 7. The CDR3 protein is CASSQGGSGRQSTDTQYF. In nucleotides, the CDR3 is TGTGCCAGCAGCCAAGGAGGTAGCGGGAGGCAAAGCACAGATACGCAGTATTTT.

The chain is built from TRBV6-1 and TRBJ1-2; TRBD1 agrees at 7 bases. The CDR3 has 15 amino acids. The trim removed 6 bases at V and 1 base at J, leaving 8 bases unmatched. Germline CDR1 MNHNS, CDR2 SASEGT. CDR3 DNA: TGTGCCAGCAGCGAGGGACAGCCAGGTAACTATGGCTACACCTTC. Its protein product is CASSEGQPGNYGYTF.

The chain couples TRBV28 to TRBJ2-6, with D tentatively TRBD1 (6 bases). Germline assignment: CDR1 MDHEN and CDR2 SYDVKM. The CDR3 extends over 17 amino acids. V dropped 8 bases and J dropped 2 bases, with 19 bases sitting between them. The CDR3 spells CASGFRPAGAGANVLTF. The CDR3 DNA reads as TGTGCCAGCGGATTTCGCCCCGCAGGGGCTGGGGCCAACGTCCTGACTTTC.

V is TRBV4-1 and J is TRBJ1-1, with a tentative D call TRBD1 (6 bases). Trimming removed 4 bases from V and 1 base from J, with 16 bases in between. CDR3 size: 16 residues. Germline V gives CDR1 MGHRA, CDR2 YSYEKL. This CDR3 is CASSLWVTGGNTEAFF. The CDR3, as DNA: TGCGCCAGCAGCCTTTGGGTGACAGGTGGGAACACTGAAGCTTTCTTT.

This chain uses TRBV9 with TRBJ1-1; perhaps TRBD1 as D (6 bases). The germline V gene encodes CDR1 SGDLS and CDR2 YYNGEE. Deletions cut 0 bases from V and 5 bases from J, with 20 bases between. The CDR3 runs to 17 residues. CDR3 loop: CASSVEGGLVIGTEAFF. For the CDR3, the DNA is TGTGCCAGCAGCGTAGAGGGGGGGCTCGTGATCGGGACTGAAGCTTTCTTT.

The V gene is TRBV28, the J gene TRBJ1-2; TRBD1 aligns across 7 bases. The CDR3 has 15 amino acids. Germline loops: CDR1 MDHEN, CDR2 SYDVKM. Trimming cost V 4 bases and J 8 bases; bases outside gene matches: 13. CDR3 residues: CASSSLPDRSGGYTF. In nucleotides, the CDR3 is TGTGCCAGCAGTTCCCTCCCGGACAGGTCGGGAGGCTACACCTTC.

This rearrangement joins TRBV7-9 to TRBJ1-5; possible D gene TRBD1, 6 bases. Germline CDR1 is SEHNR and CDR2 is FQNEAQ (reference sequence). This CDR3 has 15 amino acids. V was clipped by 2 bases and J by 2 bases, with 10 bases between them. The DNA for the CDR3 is TGTGCCAGCAGCTTACAGGGGTCGGGCAATCAGCCCCAGCATTTT. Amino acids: CASSLQGSGNQPQHF.

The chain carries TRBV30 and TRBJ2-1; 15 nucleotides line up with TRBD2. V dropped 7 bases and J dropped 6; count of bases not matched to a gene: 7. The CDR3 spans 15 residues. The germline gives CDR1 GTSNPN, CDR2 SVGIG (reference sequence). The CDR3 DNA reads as TGTGCCTTCCGGACTAGCGGGGGGGCTGGCAATGAGCAGTTCTTC. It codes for CAFRTSGGAGNEQFF.

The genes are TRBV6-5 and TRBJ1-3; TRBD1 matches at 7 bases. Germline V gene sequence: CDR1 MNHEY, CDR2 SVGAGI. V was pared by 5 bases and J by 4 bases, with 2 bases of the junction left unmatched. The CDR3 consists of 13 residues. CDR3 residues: CASSPGQGNTIYF. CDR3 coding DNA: TGTGCCAGCAGTCCGGGACAGGGAAACACCATATATTTT.